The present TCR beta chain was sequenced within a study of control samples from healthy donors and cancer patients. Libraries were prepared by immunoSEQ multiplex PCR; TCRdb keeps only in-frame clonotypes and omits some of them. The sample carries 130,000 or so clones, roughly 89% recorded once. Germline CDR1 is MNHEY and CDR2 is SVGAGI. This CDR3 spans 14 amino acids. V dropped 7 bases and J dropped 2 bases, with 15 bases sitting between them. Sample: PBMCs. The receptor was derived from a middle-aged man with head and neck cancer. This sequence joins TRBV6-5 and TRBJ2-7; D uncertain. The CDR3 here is CASKPPLATYEQYF. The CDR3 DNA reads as TGTGCCAGCAAACCCCCCCTTGCCACCTACGAGCAGTACTTC.